These T cell receptor beta chains were read from a single sample in a study of cytomegalovirus exposure and HLA in healthy donors. Libraries were prepared by immunoSEQ multiplex PCR; TCRdb keeps only in-frame clonotypes and omits some of them. The profile covers tens of thousands of clones, with around 80% appearing a single time and approximately 3% taken by the ten largest. Sample: PBMCs. These receptors came from a man aged 25 to 45 in good health and CMV-seronegative. Each CDR3 is given with its conserved first and last residue. Fields, in order: J gene, V gene, D gene, clone size, CDR3 DNA, CDR3 protein. D genes are given only for firm matches. The size entry is marked missing in some rows and otherwise reads once, few, many or a size class.

>TRBJ2-1|TRBV28|TRBD2|NA
TGTGCCAGCAGTTTAGGGTCAAGCGGGGGGATCTACAATGAGCAGTTCTTC
CASSLGSSGGIYNEQFF
>TRBJ2-7|TRBV27|TRBD1|NA
TGTGCCAGCAGTTTACACGCTGACGACAGGGGCAGCTACGAGCAGTACTTC
CASSLHADDRGSYEQYF
>TRBJ2-5|TRBV11-1|TRBD2|few
TGTGCCAGCAGCCTAAGCGGGAAAGAGACCCAGTACTTC
CASSLSGKETQYF
>TRBJ1-2|TRBV11-2|NA|NA
TGTGCCAGCAGTCAAGGCCTTCCGGGGGGCTATGGCTACACCTTC
CASSQGLPGGYGYTF
>TRBJ1-1|TRBV4-1|NA|NA
TGCGCCAGCAGCCAAGGGGCCAGTGAAGCTTTCTTT
CASSQGASEAFF
>TRBJ1-1|TRBV5-8|TRBD1|NA
TGTGCCAGCAGCTTGGTACAGGGGGTAGGGAACACTGAAGCTTTCTTT
CASSLVQGVGNTEAFF
>TRBJ1-2|TRBV7-2|NA|NA
TGTGCCAGCAGCTTAGCGCTGGAGGGGATTGGCTACACCTTC
CASSLALEGIGYTF
>TRBJ1-1|TRBV7-9|TRBD1|NA
TGTGCCAGCAGCTCAAGACAGGGAGGTATTGAAGCTTTCTTT
CASSSRQGGIEAFF
>TRBJ2-7|TRBV7-2|NA|once
TGTGCCAGCAGCTTAGCCACCTACGAGCAGTACTTC
CASSLATYEQYF
>TRBJ1-2|TRBV28|NA|NA
TGTGCCAGCAGTTTGGGCAGGGTCTTGGTGTATGGCTACACCTTC
CASSLGRVLVYGYTF
>TRBJ1-2|TRBV27|NA|NA
TGTGCCAGCAGTCTAACGGTGACTAACTATGGCTACACCTTC
CASSLTVTNYGYTF
>TRBJ1-5|TRBV29-1|NA|NA
TGCAGCGTCACAACAGGGTTTGGCAATCAGCCCCAGCATTTT
CSVTTGFGNQPQHF
>TRBJ2-1|TRBV27|TRBD2|NA
TGTGCCAGCAAGCCCCGTGGGGCGGGGGTATCCTACAATGAGCAGTTCTTC
CASKPRGAGVSYNEQFF
>TRBJ1-3|TRBV18|NA|NA
TGTGCCAGCTCACCACAGGACACCTCTGGAAACACCATATATTTT
CASSPQDTSGNTIYF
>TRBJ1-4|TRBV4-1|NA|few
TGCGCCAGCAGCCAAGAGATGGGCGTGAAACTGTTTTTT
CASSQEMGVKLFF
>TRBJ1-1|TRBV19|TRBD1|NA
TGTGCCAGTAGTATATGGACAGGGAACACTGAAGCTTTCTTT
CASSIWTGNTEAFF
>TRBJ1-1|TRBV5-4|TRBD1|NA
TGTGCCAGCAGCCTTCGCGACAGGGGGAACACTGAAGCTTTCTTT
CASSLRDRGNTEAFF
>TRBJ1-5|TRBV27|TRBD1|NA
TGTGCCAGCAGTTCTAGGGGATACGACAGGGGACGAAATCAGCCCCAGCATTTT
CASSSRGYDRGRNQPQHF
>TRBJ2-2|TRBV5-4|NA|NA
TGTGCCAGCAGCCAAAATTCAGGGTTGAACACCGGGGAGCTGTTTTTT
CASSQNSGLNTGELFF
>TRBJ2-3|TRBV6-5|NA|NA
TGTGCCAGCAGTTACTACGAGTCAGATACGCAGTATTTT
CASSYYESDTQYF
>TRBJ1-1|TRBV27|NA|NA
TGTGCCAGCATCCCCGGCGGGGGGAACACTGAAGCTTTCTTT
CASIPGGGNTEAFF